This T cell receptor beta chain stems from a study of metastatic and nonmetastatic thyroid tumors (dated by TCRdb to between 2020 and 2021). About the investigation overall: For patients with malignant and with benign thyroid disease, the researchers compared repertoires between peripheral blood samples and tumor or nodule tissue samples. The investigation overall reported the following: TCR beta diversity was reported as significantly higher in malignant tumors than in benign nodules, in both blood and tumor samples.

The library was generated by PCR. The listed sequencing device is Illumina HiSeq 4000. High-throughput sequencing was used to profile the CDR3 region of the TCR beta-chain in every patient. Per the authors' processing: CDR3 differences across clinicopathological groups were used to build a classifier for discriminating distant-metastatic papillary thyroid cancer patients. The Shannon index was used to measure repertoire diversity, and the Morisita-Horn index was used to measure how similar tumor and blood repertoires were. The public reads were reprocessed in TCRdb via fastp at Q25 and MiXCR, keeping in-frame beta chains. What appears here as the V and J calls and clone size reflects TCRdb's work, not the paper's. The sample contains 30,000 to 45,000 clones, around 33% of them found a single time. The top ten clonotypes cover approximately 16% of the sample. The table lists this clone with a few counts. Its antigen remains undetermined. No base quality information exists; no much larger clone differs at one position.

Trimming takes 2 bases from V and 6 bases from J, and the germline ends sit 14 bases apart. As encoded in the germline V gene (reference sequence), CDR1 is GTSNPN while CDR2 is SVGIG. The CDR3, cysteine through phenylalanine, is 14 amino acids long. Only the CDR3 DNA stays, 42 bases, in frame from base 1. No patient had received any treatment before thyroid surgery. The study retrospectively analysed patient clinical samples collected from about 2012 to 2018 using T-cell receptor beta sequencing. This receptor was obtained from a female donor with papillary thyroid cancer or a benign thyroid nodule (not recorded which). Some clones in this sample may be carry-over from other donors' samples. The chain joins TRBV30 to TRBJ2-1, and TRBD2 may be the D gene, going by 6 matching bases. What was sequenced was tumor tissue. In nucleotides, the sequence is TGTGCCTGGAGTCCGGGGGTTGGGCCCAATGAGCAGTTCTTC. This yields the protein CAWSPGVGPNEQFF.